This TCR beta chain was found in a study of blood T cell repertoires in COVID-19. Authors' analysis steps: Amplified reference gene primers provided the basis for estimating nucleated cell counts. Libraries were prepared by immunoSEQ multiplex PCR; TCRdb keeps only in-frame clonotypes and omits some of them. That table gives V, J and clone size, and the DNA gave D and trimming. In the table there are approximately 180,000 clones, approximately 85% of which are singletons. Material: peripheral blood. This TCR derives from a man in his 60s with acute or convalescent COVID-19.

The CDR3 DNA sequence: TGTGCCAGCAGCTCGATGGACAAGTCCTACGAGCAGTACTTC. Translated: CASSSMDKSYEQYF. This rearrangement joins TRBV5-6 to TRBJ2-7, with D possibly TRBD1 on 5 matching bases. The ends were cut back, 3 bases at V and 1 base at J, with 11 bases in the middle. CDR3 size: 14 residues. The germline V gene has CDR1 SGHDT and CDR2 YYEEEE.